This TCR beta chain was documented in a study of shared clonotypes between healthy human individuals. Germline V gene data show CDR1 as LNHNV and CDR2 as YYDKDF (reference sequence). The CDR3 totals 16 residues. The V end was cut by 1 base, the J end by 8 bases, with 18 bases between. CD45RO-negative, CCR7-selected cells formed the naive CD8 fraction, which excluded terminally differentiated effector memory CD45RA+ cells. Assay: immunoSEQ multiplex PCR; the TCRdb copy retains only in-frame clones and omits some. The profile shows approximately 600,000 clones, roughly 95% of them singletons. Sequencing was performed on naive CD8+ T cells sorted from blood. The chain couples TRBV15 to TRBJ2-1; TRBD1 might be the D (6 bases). This TCR derives from a young woman in good health. The CDR3 loop reads CATSRALGQTRDEQFF. The CDR3 coding sequence is TGTGCCACCAGCAGAGCCTTAGGACAGACACGCGATGAGCAGTTCTTC.